These 19 T cell receptor beta chains were sequenced from one sample in a study of T cell responses to AZD1222 COVID-19 vaccine. Using immunoSEQ multiplex PCR, the repertoire was profiled, and TCRdb retains in-frame clones only, with some absent. This repertoire shows under 150,000 clones, roughly 90% found once; its top ten account for about 1.5%. This specimen was peripheral blood, taken 28 days after the second AZD1222 dose. All receptors come from an adult who received the AZD1222 COVID-19 vaccine.

The chain combines TRBV30 with TRBJ1-1; D is possibly TRBD1 (6 bases). Trimming removed 3 bases from V and 3 bases from J, with 11 bases in between. This CDR3 has 13 residues. Germline CDR1 is GTSNPN and CDR2 is SVGIG (reference sequence). CDR3 in DNA: TGTGCCTGGAGCAGGGGTCTAGACACTGAAGCTTTCTTT. Its protein is CAWSRGLDTEAFF.

The genes are TRBV7-2 and TRBJ1-2; D remains ambiguous. The CDR3 is made up of 13 amino acids. V shed 4 bases and J shed 5 bases, with 11 bases lying between them. Germline CDR1 reads SGHTA; CDR2 reads FQGNSA. As DNA, the CDR3 is TGTGCCAGCAGCTCACCCCCGAATTATGGCTACACCTTC. Translation gives CASSSPPNYGYTF.

The chain links TRBV5-1 to TRBJ1-5, with 8 bases fitting TRBD1. The CDR3 sequence is 14 residues long. The V gene end was trimmed by 4 bases and the J gene end by 10 bases; junction bases not matched to a gene: 10. Germline CDR1 is SGHRS and CDR2 is YFSETQ. As DNA, the CDR3 is TGCGCCAGCAGCCCCGGGACAGGAGGTAAACCCCAGCATTTT. Its protein is CASSPGTGGKPQHF.

The chain couples TRBV28 to TRBJ1-6; 11 nucleotides agree with TRBD1. Germline CDR1 and CDR2: MDHEN and SYDVKM. CDR3 length equals 17 residues. Germline trimming cut 7 bases from V and 5 bases from J; bases unmatched to any gene: 10. The CDR3 reads CASTLWRGQGDNSPLHF. As DNA, the CDR3 is TGTGCCAGCACCCTTTGGCGGGGACAGGGGGATAATTCACCCCTCCACTTT.

This chain uses TRBV7-6 with TRBJ1-1, with D possibly matching TRBD1 (5 bases). Looked up from germline, CDR1 is SGHVS and CDR2 is FNYEAQ. The CDR3 contains 15 residues. The V end lost 3 bases, the J end lost 2 bases, and 13 bases lay between the germline ends. CDR3 residues: CASSLGRSGNTEAFF. In DNA, the CDR3 is TGTGCCAGCAGCTTGGGGCGGTCGGGTAACACTGAAGCTTTCTTT.

The gene calls are TRBV4-3 and TRBJ1-4; 11 bases fit TRBD1. Germline-derived CDR1 and CDR2 are LGHNA and YSLEER. V was pared by 2 bases and J by 7 bases, with 6 bases of the junction left unmatched. This CDR3 has 16 amino acids. CDR3 in amino acids: CASSQNGQGALEKLFF. The CDR3 bases are TGCGCCAGCAGCCAAAACGGACAGGGGGCGCTTGAAAAACTGTTTTTT.

V is TRBV7-2 and J is TRBJ1-1; maybe TRBD1 (5 bases). The germline CDR1 and CDR2 sequences are SGHTA and FQGNSA. The ends were cut back, 2 bases at V and 7 bases at J, with 11 bases in the middle. The CDR3 is 13 amino acids. The DNA for the CDR3 is TGTGCCAGCAGCTTACACAACAGGTTTGAAGCTTTCTTT. Protein sequence: CASSLHNRFEAFF.

The chain is built from TRBV15 and TRBJ1-2, with TRBD1 as a possible D gene (6 bases). Trimming took 1 base from V and 7 from J, leaving 7 bases between them. Per the germline V gene, CDR1 is LNHNV and CDR2 is YYDKDF (reference sequence). CDR3 length equals 12 residues. The CDR3 DNA sequence: TGTGCCACCAGCAGAGCACAGGGTGGCTACACCTTC. As protein: CATSRAQGGYTF.

The genes are TRBV5-1 and TRBJ1-5, with TRBD1 as a possible D gene (6 bases). The germline V gene encodes CDR1 SGHRS and CDR2 YFSETQ. The CDR3 is made up of 14 amino acids. Trimming shortened V by 0 bases and J by 7 bases, and 11 bases separated the two germline ends. The CDR3 sequence is CASSLAAGQQPQHF. The CDR3 bases are TGCGCCAGCAGCTTGGCGGCAGGACAGCAGCCCCAGCATTTT.

The V gene is TRBV9, the J gene TRBJ1-4, with 8 bases matching TRBD1. This CDR3 region has 15 residues. Germline assignment: CDR1 SGDLS and CDR2 YYNGEE. V trimming: 4 bases; J trimming: 8 bases; junction bases outside the gene matches: 10. CDR3 coding DNA: TGTGCCAGCAGCTTGGGACAGGAAAATTTGGAAAAACTGTTTTTT. Translated, it gives CASSLGQENLEKLFF.

The chain uses TRBV29-1 and TRBJ2-2; D perhaps matches TRBD1 (5 bases). The CDR3 has 11 amino acids. V was cut by 3 bases and J by 10 bases, with 9 bases left in between. Germline CDR1 reads SQVTM; CDR2 reads ANQGSEA. The CDR3 region is CSVDQGMELFF. In DNA, the CDR3 is TGCAGCGTTGATCAGGGAATGGAGCTGTTTTTT.

The gene calls are TRBV10-1 and TRBJ2-5; D remains ambiguous. CDR1 is WNHNN and CDR2 is SYGVQD in the germline V gene (reference sequence). The length of the CDR3 is 13 residues. V was clipped by 8 bases and J by 1 base, with 11 bases between them. The CDR3 is CASSGWGQETQYF. CDR3 coding DNA: TGCGCCAGCTCCGGTTGGGGCCAAGAGACCCAGTACTTC.

The gene calls are TRBV7-2 and TRBJ2-7, with D possibly TRBD1 on 6 matching bases. CDR1 and CDR2 from the germline V gene are SGHTA and FQGNSA. V was cut by 0 bases and J by 1 base, with 10 bases left in between. This CDR3 spans 15 amino acids. The chain's CDR3 is CASSLALGGSYEQYF. DNA of the CDR3: TGTGCCAGCAGCTTAGCTCTAGGGGGTTCCTACGAGCAGTACTTC. The variable domain in full, with the rest retrieved from reference TRBV7-2 and TRBJ2-7, is GAGVSQSPSNKVTEKGKDVELRCDPISGHTALYWYRQSLGQGLEFLIYFQGNSAPDKSGLPSDRFSAERTGGSVSTLTIQRTQQEDSAVYLCASSLALGGSYEQYFGPGTRLTVT.

The J gene is TRBJ1-2, the V gene TRBV29-1; 7 bases are a match to TRBD1. Trimming cost V 6 bases and J 8 bases; bases outside gene matches: 12. CDR1 SQVTM and CDR2 ANQGSEA come from the germline V gene. The CDR3 has 13 residues. The CDR3 sequence is CSVAGGGAKGYTF. The CDR3 DNA sequence: TGCAGCGTAGCCGGAGGGGGCGCAAAGGGCTACACCTTC.

The chain has TRBV6-2 or TRBV6-3 and TRBJ1-1; no reliable D call. The CDR3 spans 15 residues. Per the germline V gene, CDR1 is MNHEY and CDR2 is SVGEGT. V was cut by 0 bases and J by 0 bases, with 8 bases left in between. This CDR3 reads CASSYSNAMNTEAFF. The CDR3 nucleotides are TGTGCCAGCAGTTACTCGAATGCAATGAACACTGAAGCTTTCTTT.

CDR3 nucleotides: TGCGCCAGCAGCGTACAGGGGGCGAGTATCGTCACAGATACGCAGTATTTT. This sequence encodes CASSVQGASIVTDTQYF. This chain links TRBV5-1 with TRBJ2-3, with 9 bases aligning to TRBD1. Per germline, CDR1 SGHRS and CDR2 YFSETQ. The length of the CDR3 is 17 residues. The junction had 11 bases not matched to a gene; V was cut back by 4 bases and J by 2 bases. Combining the CDR3 with reference TRBV5-1 and TRBJ2-3 gives the whole variable domain KAGVTQTPRYLIKTRGQQVTLSCSPISGHRSVSWYQQTPGQGLQFLFEYFSETQRNKGNFPGRFSGRQFSNSRSEMNVSTLELGDSALYLCASSVQGASIVTDTQYFGPGTRLTVL.

The rearrangement uses TRBV6-5 and TRBJ2-1, with 7 positions matching TRBD1. Unmatched junction bases numbered 6, after V lost 7 bases and J lost 0 bases. CDR3 size: 15 residues. Germline CDR1 reads MNHEY; CDR2 reads SVGAGI. In DNA, the CDR3 is TGTGCCAGCACCCGGGACAGCCGCTCCTACAATGAGCAGTTCTTC. Encoded protein: CASTRDSRSYNEQFF.

The table lists this clone with a count of one. The rearrangement joins TRBV5-1 to TRBJ1-1, with D perhaps TRBD1 (5 bases). The V gene's germline CDR1 is SGHRS and CDR2 YFSETQ. The CDR3 runs to 16 residues. V was trimmed by 4 bases and J by 5 bases, leaving 21 bases between them. CDR3 coding DNA: TGCGCCAGCAGCCGGGGAACGGCAGGGCGAGGAACTGAAGCTTTCTTT. Protein sequence: CASSRGTAGRGTEAFF.

This chain uses TRBV29-1 with TRBJ2-5; D perhaps matches TRBD1 (6 bases). Germline V CDR1 and CDR2: SQVTM, ANQGSEA. The CDR3 length is 15 residues. The V gene lost 2 bases and the J gene lost 4 bases, with 17 bases spanning the gap. The CDR3 DNA follows: TGCAGCGTTGAATTGCCCAGGGGTGGATCAGAGACCCAGTACTTC. Translated, it gives CSVELPRGGSETQYF.